Described below is a single T cell receptor beta chain sequence and its context. Its antigen is unknown. The data originate from a study of T-cell reconstitution after alpha-beta-depleted transplantation in children. General study points: Surviving thymic progenitors and recipient T cells were the source of high TCRbeta diversity at day 60 in some patients. Newly produced T cells mostly provided counts and TCRbeta diversity after one year, as hyperexpanded clones declined. After transplant, at about two months, alpha-beta T cells were reportedly derived from several hundred expanded graft clones.

This sample's TCRbeta library carried unique molecular identifier barcodes. One entry per CDR3 protein, called by TCRdb with MiXCR from the PCR reads. The sample carries 900,000 or so distinct CDR3 sequences, roughly 15% recorded once. Germline CDR1 is SGHRS and CDR2 is YFSETQ. Trimming removed 2 bases from V and 7 bases from J; junction bases left unmatched: 11. The CDR3 sequence is 15 residues long. Sequencing used PBMCs, mostly from graft donor cells, obtained 360 days after TCRalphabeta/CD19-depleted stem cell transplant. The rearrangement uses TRBV5-1 and TRBJ2-7, with 8 nucleotides matching TRBD2. The receptor was isolated from a male patient under 18 who had a stem cell transplant for acute lymphoblastic leukemia, so the T cells may come from the graft donor. The CDR3: CASSFGSAGAEEQYF. CDR3 nucleotides: TGCGCCAGCAGCTTTGGATCAGCGGGAGCGGAGGAGCAGTACTTC.